This T cell receptor (beta chain) was identified in a study of T-cell reconstitution after alpha-beta-depleted transplantation in children. Trimming removed 3 bases from V and 16 bases from J, with 19 bases in between. The length of the CDR3 is 13 residues. Germline V gene sequence: CDR1 MNHEY, CDR2 SMNVEV (reference sequence). This clonotype was seen many times. Construction of the TCRbeta library involved unique molecular identifiers. TCRdb ran MiXCR on the PCR reads and lists one entry per CDR3 protein. Here the sample spans approximately 490,000 distinct CDR3 sequences, approximately 12% being singletons.

The sequence was obtained from a human donor who donated a stem cell graft to a child with combined immunodeficiency. Sequencing used PBMCs from the stem cell graft donor, obtained from the stem cell graft. The V call is TRBV27, the J call TRBJ2-1; the D gene is possibly TRBD1 (6 bases). Here the CDR3 DNA reads TGTGCCAGCAGTTTGAAACAGGGCCTCTTCCTCTTCTTC. Translation: CASSLKQGLFLFF.